The 17 T cell receptor beta chains given below trace back to one sample, sequenced in a study of shared clonotypes between healthy human individuals. Here immunoSEQ multiplex PCR was the method, and the copy in TCRdb shows in-frame clones only, minus some. The sample has approximately 600,000 clones, about 95% seen once; the top ten hold 0.11%. Naive CD8 isolation took CD45RO-negative cells positively selected for CCR7 and excluded terminally differentiated effector memory CD45RA+ cells. Sequencing used naive CD8+ T cells sorted from blood. These receptors originate from a woman aged 30 to 39 in good health.

This chain joins TRBV27 and TRBJ2-2, with D tentatively TRBD2 (6 bases). This CDR3 is built from 15 residues. V shed 5 bases and J shed 6 bases, with 16 bases lying between them. Germline V gives CDR1 MNHEY, CDR2 SMNVEV (reference sequence). DNA for the CDR3: TGTGCCAGCAGTCCTGTACGGAGGGCTGCCGGGGAGCTGTTTTTT. Translated, it gives CASSPVRRAAGELFF.

This sequence joins TRBV11-2 and TRBJ1-5; 9 positions match TRBD1. CDR1 is SGHAT, CDR2 FQNNGV, per germline. After removal of 5 bases from V and 7 bases from J, the junction contained 15 bases not matched to a gene. CDR3 size: 17 residues. This CDR3 is CASSQSVPGQGRQPQHF. The CDR3 DNA follows: TGTGCCAGCAGCCAATCAGTTCCGGGACAGGGCAGGCAGCCCCAGCATTTT.

The CDR3 sequence: CASSPFPRGRDRSYTQYF. In DNA form, the CDR3 reads TGTGCCAGTAGCCCCTTCCCCCGGGGGCGGGATAGATCTTATACGCAGTATTTT. The J gene is TRBJ2-3, the V gene TRBV19; D tentatively fits TRBD1 or TRBD2 (6 bases each). Between the trimmed V and J ends, which lost 6 bases and 7 bases, there was a span of 29 bases. CDR1 LNHDA and CDR2 SQIVND come from the germline V gene (reference sequence). The length of the CDR3 is 18 residues.

The rearrangement joins TRBV7-9 to TRBJ1-5, with 8 bases fitting TRBD1. V trimming: 5 bases; J trimming: 6 bases; junction bases outside the gene matches: 12. In germline, CDR1 is SEHNR, CDR2 FQNEAQ (reference sequence). The CDR3 sequence is 16 residues long. CDR3: CASSRSSDREGQPQHF. In nucleotides, the CDR3 is TGTGCCAGCAGCCGAAGTTCGGACAGGGAGGGTCAGCCCCAGCATTTT.

In its sample, this clone was seen once. This rearrangement joins TRBV28 to TRBJ2-7; possibly TRBD1 for D (8 bases). Germline-derived CDR1 and CDR2 are MDHEN and SYDVKM. CDR3 length: 14 residues. V lost 6 bases to trimming and J lost 3 bases, with 15 bases between them. The CDR3 spells CASRRTGRVYEQYF. As DNA, the CDR3 is TGTGCCAGCAGACGGACAGGGAGGGTCTACGAGCAGTACTTC.

This sequence joins TRBV29-1 and TRBJ1-1; D not certain. Germline V lookup: CDR1 SQVTM, CDR2 ANQGSEA. This CDR3 is 10 amino acids long. The V and J ends lost 4 bases and 3 bases respectively, with 3 bases between them. CDR3 bases: TGCAGCGTTGTGGACACTGAAGCTTTCTTT. This codes for CSVVDTEAFF.

The chain has TRBV13 and TRBJ1-1; D gene uncertain. Germline CDR1 and CDR2: PRHDT and FYEKMQ (reference sequence). This CDR3 is 13 amino acids long. Trimming pared 6 bases from V and 0 bases from J, leaving 8 bases between. Here the CDR3 DNA reads TGTGCCAGCAGGGCGGCCATGAACACTGAAGCTTTCTTT. This codes for CASRAAMNTEAFF.

The chain recombines TRBV5-8 with TRBJ2-7; 11 bases align to TRBD2. The germline CDR1 and CDR2 sequences are SGHTS and YDEGEE. The CDR3 runs to 16 residues. With V trimmed by 4 bases and J by 2 bases, 8 bases remained unmatched. The CDR3 nucleotides are TGTGCCAGCAGCGGACCGGGACTAGCGGAAACCTACGAGCAGTACTTC. Protein: CASSGPGLAETYEQYF.

The gene calls are TRBV25-1 and TRBJ2-3; D not resolved. CDR1 and CDR2 (germline): MGHDK, SYGVNS. The V and J ends lost 6 bases and 0 bases respectively, with 10 bases between them. This CDR3 is 14 amino acids long. The CDR3 bases are TGTGCCAGCAGCGGGCCGGGTAGCACAGATACGCAGTATTTT. Translation gives CASSGPGSTDTQYF.

The chain carries TRBV10-1 and TRBJ2-3, with 7 nucleotides matching TRBD2. The germline CDR1 and CDR2 sequences are WNHNN and SYGVQD (reference sequence). The CDR3 totals 15 residues. The junction had 6 bases not matched to a gene; V was cut back by 6 bases and J by 0 bases. The CDR3 here is CASSPSSGSTDTQYF. CDR3 nucleotide sequence: TGCGCCAGCAGCCCCTCTAGCGGAAGCACAGATACGCAGTATTTT.

This CDR3 reads CASSSYTSGQGREQYF. For the CDR3, the DNA is TGTGCCAGCAGCTCATATACCTCGGGACAGGGACGCGAGCAGTACTTC. The rearrangement links TRBV11-2 to TRBJ2-7; 9 bases line up with TRBD1. Losses at the gene ends were 4 bases for V and 6 bases for J; bases not matched to a gene: 13. Per the germline V gene, CDR1 is SGHAT and CDR2 is FQNNGV. CDR3 length equals 16 residues.

The chain joins TRBV27 to TRBJ1-1; maybe TRBD1 (5 bases). CDR1 MNHEY and CDR2 SMNVEV come from the germline V gene (reference sequence). The V end lost 5 bases, the J end lost 7 bases, and 11 bases lay between the germline ends. The CDR3 has 12 amino acids. CDR3 bases: TGTGCCAGCAGTGGGACGGGGGTTGAAGCTTTCTTT. Its translation: CASSGTGVEAFF.

The chain employs TRBV5-6 and TRBJ2-1; 12 bases agree with TRBD2. Germline V gene data show CDR1 as SGHDT and CDR2 as YYEEEE. With 6 bases clipped from V and 0 bases from J, the junction kept 10 bases outside the gene matches. This CDR3 spans 18 amino acids. The CDR3 DNA reads TGTGCCAGCACCTCCGGACTAGCGGGATGGGGCTCCTACAATGAGCAGTTCTTC. Translated, it gives CASTSGLAGWGSYNEQFF.

The CDR3 is CAISEPGQGNTGELFF. CDR3 nucleotide sequence: TGTGCCATCAGTGAGCCGGGACAGGGTAACACCGGGGAGCTGTTTTTT. The V call is TRBV10-3, the J call TRBJ2-2; TRBD1 matches at 9 bases. Per germline, CDR1 ENHRY and CDR2 SYGVKD. The CDR3 runs 16 residues. V was pared by 2 bases and J by 2 bases, with 3 bases of the junction left unmatched.

This chain joins TRBV7-2 and TRBJ2-7; possible D gene TRBD2, 5 bases. CDR3 length equals 14 residues. The V end was cut by 3 bases, the J end by 0 bases, with 9 bases between. Germline V gives CDR1 SGHTA, CDR2 FQGNSA. DNA for the CDR3: TGTGCCAGCAGCTTTCTAGCCGCCTCCTACGAGCAGTACTTC. Translation: CASSFLAASYEQYF.

V gene TRBV29-1 combines with J gene TRBJ2-4; D is undetermined. Germline V gene sequence: CDR1 SQVTM, CDR2 ANQGSEA. The germline V and J ends were trimmed by 5 bases and 1 base, with 6 bases remaining between them. The CDR3 extends over 12 amino acids. The CDR3 loop reads CSVLAAKNIQYF. The DNA of the CDR3 is TGCAGCGTTCTTGCGGCCAAAAACATTCAGTACTTC.

The V gene is TRBV5-1, the J gene TRBJ2-1; the D gene is possibly TRBD2 (6 bases). CDR3 length: 18 amino acids. Germline V gene lookup returns CDR1 SGHRS and CDR2 YFSETQ. V was pared by 1 base and J by 6 bases, with 23 bases between. CDR3 protein: CASSLMGSGPSGPNEQFF. Here the CDR3 DNA reads TGCGCCAGCAGCTTGATGGGTAGCGGTCCATCCGGGCCCAATGAGCAGTTCTTC.